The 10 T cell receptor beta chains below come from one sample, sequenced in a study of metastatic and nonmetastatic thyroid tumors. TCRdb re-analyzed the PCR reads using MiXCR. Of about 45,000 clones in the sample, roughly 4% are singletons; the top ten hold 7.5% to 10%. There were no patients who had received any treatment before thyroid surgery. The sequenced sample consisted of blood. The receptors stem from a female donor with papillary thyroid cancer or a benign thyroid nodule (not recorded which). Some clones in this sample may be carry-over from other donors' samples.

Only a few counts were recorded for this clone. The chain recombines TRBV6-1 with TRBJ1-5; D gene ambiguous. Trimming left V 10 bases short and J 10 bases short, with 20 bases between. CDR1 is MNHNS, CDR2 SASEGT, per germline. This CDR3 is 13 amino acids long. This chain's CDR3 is CAITKAGSHPQHF. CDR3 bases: TGTGCCATCACCAAGGCTGGGAGTCATCCCCAGCATTTT.

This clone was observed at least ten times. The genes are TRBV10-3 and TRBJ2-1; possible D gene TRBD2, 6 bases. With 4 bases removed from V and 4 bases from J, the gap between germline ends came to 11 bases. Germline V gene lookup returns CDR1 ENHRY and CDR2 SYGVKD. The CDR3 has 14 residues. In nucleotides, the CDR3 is TGTGCCATCAGTGCCGGGACTCTTTACAATGAGCAGTTCTTC. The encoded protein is CAISAGTLYNEQFF.

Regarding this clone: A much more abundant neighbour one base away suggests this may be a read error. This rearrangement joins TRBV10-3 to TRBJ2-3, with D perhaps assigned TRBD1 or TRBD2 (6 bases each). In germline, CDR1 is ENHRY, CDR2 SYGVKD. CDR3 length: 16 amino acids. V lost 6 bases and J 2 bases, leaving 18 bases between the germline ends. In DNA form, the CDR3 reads TGTGCCATCAGGGGGGGCACGGACAAAATCACAGATACGCAGTATTTT. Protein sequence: CAIRGGTDKITDTQYF.

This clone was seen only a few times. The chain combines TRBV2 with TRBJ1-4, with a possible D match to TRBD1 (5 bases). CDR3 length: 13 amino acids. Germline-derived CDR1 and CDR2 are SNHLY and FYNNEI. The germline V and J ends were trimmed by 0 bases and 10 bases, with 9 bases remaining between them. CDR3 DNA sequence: TGTGCCAGCAGTGAAGCGCAGGGAGGAAAACTGTTTTTT. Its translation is CASSEAQGGKLFF.

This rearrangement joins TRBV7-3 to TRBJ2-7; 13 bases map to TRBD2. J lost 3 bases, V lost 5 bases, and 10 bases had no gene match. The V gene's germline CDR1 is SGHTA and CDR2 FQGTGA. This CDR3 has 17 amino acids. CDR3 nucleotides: TGTGCCAGCAGCCCTGGACTAGCGGGAGATAGTAGCTACGAGCAGTACTTC. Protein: CASSPGLAGDSSYEQYF.

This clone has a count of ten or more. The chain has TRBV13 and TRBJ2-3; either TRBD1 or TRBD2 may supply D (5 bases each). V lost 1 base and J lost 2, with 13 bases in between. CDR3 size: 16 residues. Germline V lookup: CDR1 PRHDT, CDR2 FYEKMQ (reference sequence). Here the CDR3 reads CASSLAGPVNTDTQYF. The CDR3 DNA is TGTGCCAGCAGCTTAGCGGGGCCGGTAAACACAGATACGCAGTATTTT.

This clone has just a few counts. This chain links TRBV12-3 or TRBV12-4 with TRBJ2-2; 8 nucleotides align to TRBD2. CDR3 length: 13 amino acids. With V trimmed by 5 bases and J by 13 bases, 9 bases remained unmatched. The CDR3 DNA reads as TGTGCCAGCAGTATAGATTACGGGAGGGTGCTGTTTTTT. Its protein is CASSIDYGRVLFF.

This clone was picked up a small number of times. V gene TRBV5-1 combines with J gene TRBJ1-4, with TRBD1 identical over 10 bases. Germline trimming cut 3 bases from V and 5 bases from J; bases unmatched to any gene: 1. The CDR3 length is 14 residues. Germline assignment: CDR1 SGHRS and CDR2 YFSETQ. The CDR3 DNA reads TGCGCCAGCAGCTCGGACAGGGGGAATGAAAAACTGTTTTTT. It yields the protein CASSSDRGNEKLFF.

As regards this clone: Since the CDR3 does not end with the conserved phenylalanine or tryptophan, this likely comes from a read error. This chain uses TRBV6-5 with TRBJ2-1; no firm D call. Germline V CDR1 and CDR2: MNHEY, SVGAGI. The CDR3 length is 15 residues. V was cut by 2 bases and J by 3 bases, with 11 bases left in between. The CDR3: CASSYPSWRYNEQFL. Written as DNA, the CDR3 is TGTGCCAGCAGTTACCCATCTTGGCGCTACAATGAGCAGTTCCTC.

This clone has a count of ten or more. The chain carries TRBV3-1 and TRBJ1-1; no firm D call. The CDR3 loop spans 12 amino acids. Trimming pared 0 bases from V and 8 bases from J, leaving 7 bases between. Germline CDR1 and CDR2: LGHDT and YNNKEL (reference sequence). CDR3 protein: CASSQDFGEAFF. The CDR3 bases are TGTGCCAGCAGCCAAGATTTTGGGGAAGCTTTCTTT.